Reported below is one TCR beta chain. Which antigen it targets is not known. No base qualities exist here, and no much larger clone lies one base off it. The V and J ends are trimmed by 9 bases and 1 base, leaving 21 bases between them. Counted from cysteine to phenylalanine, this CDR3 has 17 amino acids. Solely the CDR3 DNA is kept, with 51 bases framed from the first base. Based on the germline V gene (reference sequence), the CDR1 and CDR2 sequences are MNHNY and SVGAGI. Ficoll-Paque density gradient centrifugation was the method used to isolate PBMCs. Sequencing was carried out with an Illumina NovaSeq 6000. cDNA libraries for TCRalpha and TCRbeta were prepared by 5'RACE using constant-segment primers, with sample barcodes and unique molecular identifiers added. RNA was extracted from every sample with Trizol reagent. The libraries were amplified in two PCR steps, and the second step added a second sample barcode and Illumina TruSeq adapters. Sequencing of the libraries was done on an Illumina NovaSeq, producing 2 x 150 bp paired-end reads. The original pipeline was this. Reads were demultiplexed and collapsed into UMI-guided consensus sequences with migec v1.2.7. Using mixcr v2.1.11, the UMI consensuses were aligned to TRA and TRB V and J templates and assembled into clonotypes. Expanded or contracted clonotypes were those called significant by both edgeR and NoisET, with noise models trained on biological replicates. For edgeR calls, the cutoffs were a false discovery rate-adjusted p below 0.01 and a log2 fold-change threshold of 1. PCA with hierarchical clustering of max-normalized trajectories of the 1000 most abundant clonotypes was used as exploratory dynamics analysis. Separately sequenced CD4+ and CD8+ repertoires were used to assign the CD4 or CD8 phenotype of responding clones. The public reads were run again by TCRdb, first through fastp at Q25 and then through MiXCR, and only productive beta chains were kept. A single entry per CDR3 protein holds the most common genes and DNA from its merged rows. None of the V and J calls come from the authors' own analysis; TCRdb made them. Across this sample there are 550,000 to 600,000 distinct CDR3 sequences, with 17% seen only once. Roughly 7.7% of the sample rests with the top ten.

The data belong to a study of T-cell memory formation after mild COVID-19 (dated by TCRdb to about 2021). Broadly, across the study: TCR sequence clusters from the two donors were found to be largely donor specific. T-cell clones expanding and contracting after mild COVID-19 in two donors were tracked by longitudinal TCRalpha and TCRbeta repertoire sequencing. The cohort comprised two young, previously healthy adult volunteers, one female and one male. Findings and caveats that apply to the study as a whole: SARS-CoV-2 specificity of the second-wave clones peaking on day 37 was not confirmed. Only two mild cases were covered by the study, and larger cohorts that include severe cases with pre-infection samples were considered necessary. The detection of some responding clones in pre-infection memory suggests that pre-existing cross-reactive memory T cells joined the SARS-CoV-2 response. From day 15 to 85, contracting clones showed balanced CD4/CD8 phenotypes, whereas a second wave of clones that expanded from day 15 to 37 leaned towards CD4+. Contracting CD4+ clones were located mainly in the CM and EM memory subsets, whereas CD8+ clones were found to be enriched in EMRA.

The sequencing input was PBMCs or a T cell subset sorted from them (not recorded which). Recombination connected TRBV6-6 to TRBJ2-2, and possibly TRBD2, on 6 matching bases. The clonotype was recovered from an adult woman who had mild COVID-19 (a few samples of this study predate the infection). The sample titles of this study are shuffled in the database, so cell type and time point are left out; the donor was told from shared clones. The CDR3 reads as follows: CASLLAPGLMNTGELFF. The DNA is TGTGCCAGTCTTCTGGCGCCGGGACTGATGAACACCGGGGAGCTGTTTTTT.